This T cell receptor beta chain was identified in a study of siplizumab effects on memory and regulatory T cells. General study findings and limits: No more than a minor fraction of alloreactive clones could be traced back to unstimulated subsets.

Sequenced by immunoSEQ multiplex PCR; TCRdb stores in-frame clones only, minus some. The sample has approximately 100,000 clones; 93% are singletons. Points on this clone: No antigen is known for it.

This CDR3 contains 16 residues. J was trimmed by 0 bases and V by 4 bases; bases with no gene match: 6. Germline CDR1 reads SEHNR; CDR2 reads FQNEAQ (reference sequence). The sequence was obtained from a human donor in good health. V usage is TRBV7-9 and J usage is TRBJ2-1, with TRBD1 matching 7 bases. Sample: Tregs sorted from blood. CDR3 in amino acids: CASSYKRDSSYNEQFF. CDR3 DNA: TGTGCCAGCAGCTATAAACGGGACAGCTCCTACAATGAGCAGTTCTTC.